This TCR beta chain was recorded in a study of cytomegalovirus exposure and HLA in healthy donors. General study findings and limits: In a later analysis, 15,000 to 20,000 TCR beta sequences were associated with HLA alleles at 0.05 false discovery rate.

In germline, CDR1 is SNHLY, CDR2 FYNNEI. CDR3 length equals 14 residues. The ends lost 2 bases at V and 7 bases at J; junction bases unmatched: 4. Points on this clone: Its antigen is as yet unknown.

Researchers ran the PCR with 60 Vbeta and 13 Jbeta primers. Assay: immunoSEQ multiplex PCR; the TCRdb copy retains only in-frame clones and omits some. The sample lists around 200,000 clones, approximately 86% seen once, with less than 0.35% in the top ten. Sequencing was performed on PBMCs. The receptor was derived from a woman in her 30s in good health and CMV-seronegative. V and J are TRBV2 and TRBJ1-5, with 8 bases identical to TRBD1. DNA of the CDR3: TGTGCCAGCAGTGAACGGCAGGGGGCCCAGCCCCAGCATTTT. Protein product: CASSERQGAQPQHF.